The 24 T cell receptor beta chains presented below share a single source sample, sequenced in a study of human T cells and chemical hapten exposure. Time point specified: pre-sensitization, week 0. Treatment indicated: therapeutic diphenylcyclopropenone sensitization with weekly scalp DPC. TCRdb reprocessed the RACE reads via MiXCR and lists one record per CDR3 protein. This sample yields under 300,000 distinct CDR3 sequences, of which about 8.6% are seen a single time; roughly 2.5% belongs to the top ten. The sample was whole blood, taken in connection with sensitization to the hapten diphenylcyclopropenone (DPC). The receptors here all came from a woman between 40 and 50 years old with alopecia areata. Some clones in this sample may be carry-over from other donors' samples.

This clonotype showed up just a few times. The chain recombines TRBV28 with TRBJ1-5; D gene uncertain. The ends were cut back, 2 bases at V and 0 bases at J, with 8 bases in the middle. Germline CDR1 reads MDHEN; CDR2 reads SYDVKM. The CDR3 is made up of 15 amino acids. For the CDR3, the DNA is TGTGCCAGCAGTTTAGGCACAGTTAGCAATCAGCCCCAGCATTTT. This sequence encodes CASSLGTVSNQPQHF.

This clonotype came up a few times. V gene TRBV24-1 combines with J gene TRBJ1-5, with TRBD1 matching over 8 bases. The CDR3 is 12 residues long. In germline, CDR1 is KGHDR, CDR2 SFDVKD. The V segment lost 10 bases and the J segment 5 bases; nucleotides outside the gene matches: 3. The chain's CDR3 is CATTTGDQPQHF. Here the CDR3 DNA reads TGTGCCACAACGACAGGGGATCAGCCCCAGCATTTT.

This clonotype has more than one count but fewer than ten. The rearrangement uses TRBV29-1 and TRBJ2-7, with TRBD2 matching over 14 bases. The CDR3 has 17 residues. Germline V gene data show CDR1 as SQVTM and CDR2 as ANQGSEA. V gave up 6 bases and J gave up 5 bases; unmatched junction bases: 15. The CDR3, as DNA: TGCAGCGTGACCGGACTAGCGGGAGGTGTTCTATCCGACGAGCAGTACTTC. Translated, it gives CSVTGLAGGVLSDEQYF.

The genes are TRBV6-5 and TRBJ1-1; TRBD1 aligns across 9 bases. V dropped 6 bases and J dropped 1; count of bases not matched to a gene: 9. The CDR3 covers 16 residues. Germline V lookup: CDR1 MNHEY, CDR2 SVGAGI. The CDR3 bases are TGTGCCAGCAGAACCACAGGGGGCCCAACGAACACTGAAGCTTTCTTT. Its protein product is CASRTTGGPTNTEAFF.

The chain joins TRBV29-1 to TRBJ2-2; D is undetermined. CDR3 length equals 11 residues. The V gene's germline CDR1 is SQVTM and CDR2 ANQGSEA. Trimming left V 5 bases short and J 5 bases short, with 6 bases between. CDR3 sequence: CSVTDTGELFF. The CDR3, as DNA: TGCAGCGTTACCGATACCGGGGAGCTGTTTTTT.

This clonotype was counted ten times or more. The rearrangement links TRBV12-3 or TRBV12-4 to TRBJ1-6; perhaps TRBD1 as D (5 bases). The CDR3 covers 12 residues. V dropped 8 bases and J dropped 10 bases, with 12 bases sitting between them. In DNA, the CDR3 is TGTGCCAGCGGGGAGGGGTACTCACCCCTCCACTTT. Encoded protein: CASGEGYSPLHF.

This clonotype has only a few counts. The chain couples TRBV9 to TRBJ2-7; 11 positions match TRBD2. The CDR3 is 16 residues long. CDR1 is SGDLS and CDR2 is YYNGEE in the germline V gene. V gave up 4 bases and J gave up 3 bases; unmatched junction bases: 9. The CDR3 loop is CASSCIAGGHSYEQYF. CDR3 sequence (DNA): TGTGCCAGCAGCTGTATAGCGGGAGGGCACAGCTACGAGCAGTACTTC.

The chain joins TRBV5-1 to TRBJ1-4, with 12 bases that match TRBD1. Germline V gives CDR1 SGHRS, CDR2 YFSETQ. J was trimmed by 9 bases and V by 3 bases; bases with no gene match: 6. CDR3 length: 15 amino acids. The CDR3: CASSSSRDRGQKLFF. In DNA form, the CDR3 reads TGCGCCAGCAGCTCCTCTAGGGACAGGGGGCAAAAACTGTTTTTT.

The rearrangement joins TRBV29-1 to TRBJ2-1; tentatively, D is TRBD1 (6 bases). The CDR3 is 15 amino acids. Germline V CDR1 and CDR2: SQVTM, ANQGSEA. Trimming removed 5 bases from V and 5 bases from J, with 19 bases in between. In nucleotides, the CDR3 is TGCAGCGTTACCAGGGCAGGGGCGGTTGACAATGAGCAGTTCTTC. Protein product: CSVTRAGAVDNEQFF.

The table lists this clonotype with a few counts. The chain joins TRBV20-1 to TRBJ2-7; 8 bases align to TRBD2. CDR3 length: 15 amino acids. The junction had 9 bases not matched to a gene; V was cut back by 2 bases and J by 3 bases. The germline gives CDR1 DFQATT, CDR2 SNEGSKA (reference sequence). The DNA of the CDR3 is TGCAGTGCTAGACCTACTAGCGGCCTCATCTACGAGCAGTACTTC. It encodes CSARPTSGLIYEQYF.

This rearrangement joins TRBV5-1 to TRBJ2-1, with TRBD2 matching 8 bases. The CDR3 totals 15 residues. V was pared by 3 bases and J by 6 bases, with 8 bases of the junction left unmatched. Germline lookup yields CDR1 SGHRS and CDR2 YFSETQ. The CDR3 nucleotides are TGCGCCAGCAGCTCGCCGGGACTAGGGCGCAATGAGCAGTTCTTC. Protein: CASSSPGLGRNEQFF. Full variable domain (missing parts from reference TRBV5-1 and TRBJ2-1): KAGVTQTPRYLIKTRGQQVTLSCSPISGHRSVSWYQQTPGQGLQFLFEYFSETQRNKGNFPGRFSGRQFSNSRSEMNVSTLELGDSALYLCASSSPGLGRNEQFFGPGTRLTVL.

The V and J genes are TRBV5-1 and TRBJ2-1; no clear D gene. The CDR3 consists of 15 residues. Trimming removed 2 bases at V and 3 bases at J, with 12 bases between. Germline CDR1 SGHRS, CDR2 YFSETQ. CDR3 coding DNA: TGCGCCAGCAGCTTTTCAGTTTCCAGCTACAATGAGCAGTTCTTC. Translating it yields CASSFSVSSYNEQFF.

As DNA, the CDR3 is TGTGCCAGCAGGGGGGACAGCGCGAACACCGGGGAGCTGTTTTTT. As protein: CASRGDSANTGELFF. The chain carries TRBV12-3 or TRBV12-4 and TRBJ2-2, with 7 bases aligning to TRBD1. This CDR3 comprises 15 residues. After removal of 6 bases from V and 0 bases from J, the junction contained 4 bases not matched to a gene.

This clonotype was observed a few times. The CDR3 protein is CSALLAGGYEQYF. The CDR3 bases are TGCAGTGCACTACTAGCGGGAGGATACGAGCAGTACTTC. This sequence joins TRBV20-1 and TRBJ2-7, with 12 bases that match TRBD2. Germline V gene data show CDR1 as DFQATT and CDR2 as SNEGSKA (reference sequence). V shed 6 bases and J 4 bases; nucleotides not matched to a gene: 4. This CDR3 spans 13 amino acids.

This clonotype was picked up a small number of times. The chain has TRBV15 and TRBJ2-1; either TRBD1 or TRBD2 may supply D (6 bases each). The CDR3 sequence is 15 residues long. Germline CDR1 and CDR2: LNHNV and YYDKDF (reference sequence). V dropped 5 bases and J dropped 0 bases, with 11 bases sitting between them. The CDR3 DNA reads as TGTGCCACCAGCGGAGGGGGTCTCTCCTACAATGAGCAGTTCTTC. As protein: CATSGGGLSYNEQFF.

This sequence joins TRBV11-1 and TRBJ2-7; D is undetermined. CDR1 SGHAT and CDR2 FQDESV come from the germline V gene (reference sequence). V lost 2 bases and J lost 3, with 11 bases in between. This CDR3 is 14 amino acids long. The CDR3 nucleotides read TGTGCCAGCAGCTTAACCCCTGGACGCTACGAGCAGTACTTC. Amino acids: CASSLTPGRYEQYF.

This clonotype was observed a few times. This CDR3 is CASSLGRTEEQYF. The CDR3 DNA follows: TGCGCCAGCAGCTTGGGACGGACGGAAGAGCAGTACTTC. The chain links TRBV5-1 to TRBJ2-7; no reliable D call. This CDR3 region has 13 residues. Germline V gene data show CDR1 as SGHRS and CDR2 as YFSETQ. Trimming shortened V by 0 bases and J by 7 bases, and 11 bases separated the two germline ends.

This clonotype appeared a few times. The chain carries TRBV7-6 and TRBJ2-1; D unresolved. Trimming left V 3 bases short and J 2 bases short, with 11 bases between. CDR1 and CDR2 from the germline V gene are SGHVS and FNYEAQ. This CDR3 spans 15 amino acids. The CDR3 region has the DNA TGTGCCAGCAGCTTTGGGTCCCCGGCCTACAATGAGCAGTTCTTC. Amino acids: CASSFGSPAYNEQFF.

The chain employs TRBV5-1 and TRBJ2-5; 13 nucleotides align to TRBD2. Germline V gene sequence: CDR1 SGHRS, CDR2 YFSETQ. The CDR3 sequence is 15 residues long. After removal of 4 bases from V and 5 bases from J, the junction contained 5 bases not matched to a gene. In DNA form, the CDR3 reads TGCGCCAGCAGCGGGGGACTAGCGGGAACTGAGACCCAGTACTTC. Residues: CASSGGLAGTETQYF.

The V and J genes are TRBV11-2 and TRBJ2-7; 7 nucleotides match TRBD2. This CDR3 has 15 residues. V lost 3 bases to trimming and J lost 0 bases; unmatched junction nucleotides: 5. Looked up from germline, CDR1 is SGHAT and CDR2 is FQNNGV. The CDR3 spells CASSFLAEGSYEQYF. The CDR3 DNA is TGTGCCAGCAGCTTTCTAGCGGAGGGCTCCTACGAGCAGTACTTC.

This chain links TRBV2 with TRBJ2-2; D is undetermined. CDR1 is SNHLY, CDR2 FYNNEI, per germline. The CDR3 has 14 residues. V lost 4 bases and J 5 bases, leaving 11 bases between the germline ends. For the CDR3, the DNA is TGTGCCAGCAGTGCGGGCGCAGGTACCGGGGAGCTGTTTTTT. Its protein is CASSAGAGTGELFF. The full variable domain, rest sourced from reference TRBV2 and TRBJ2-2, is EPEVTQTPSHQVTQMGQEVILRCVPISNHLYFYWYRQILGQKVEFLVSFYNNEISEKSEIFDDQFSVERPDGSNFTLKIRSTKLEDSAMYFCASSAGAGTGELFFGEGSRLTVL.

The gene calls are TRBV12-3 or TRBV12-4 and TRBJ2-2; D is tentatively TRBD1 or TRBD2 (5 bases each). The CDR3 totals 14 residues. V was trimmed by 8 bases and J by 0 bases, leaving 10 bases between them. The CDR3 coding sequence is TGTGCCAGCCGCCGGGGCGCGAACACCGGGGAGCTGTTTTTT. This encodes CASRRGANTGELFF.

This clonotype showed up just a few times. The chain uses TRBV12-3 or TRBV12-4 and TRBJ1-6, with 8 bases fitting TRBD1. V shed 3 bases and J 12 bases; nucleotides not matched to a gene: 7. The CDR3 has 14 amino acids. The CDR3 region has the DNA TGTGCCAGCAGTTTTCAGGGGGCGCGGGAACCCCTCCACTTT. Its translation is CASSFQGAREPLHF.

V gene TRBV29-1 combines with J gene TRBJ2-1, with D perhaps TRBD2 (6 bases). CDR3 size: 10 residues. Trimming pared 4 bases from V and 8 bases from J, leaving 6 bases between. Germline V CDR1 and CDR2: SQVTM, ANQGSEA. In DNA, the CDR3 is TGCAGCGTTGGGGGGGATGAGCAGTTCTTC. Encoded protein: CSVGGDEQFF.